The 10 T cell receptor beta chains in this list originate from one sample, sequenced in a study of T-cell reconstitution after alpha-beta-depleted transplantation in children. Preparation of the TCRbeta library was carried out with unique molecular identifiers. TCRdb re-derived calls from the PCR reads in MiXCR, one entry per CDR3 protein. The sample shows about 830,000 distinct CDR3 sequences, approximately 15% of them seen only once. The sample here was PBMCs, mostly from graft donor cells, taken 360 days after TCRalphabeta/CD19-depleted stem cell transplant. The receptors shown here come from a male patient aged 10 to 17 who had a stem cell transplant for acute lymphoblastic leukemia, so the T cells may come from the graft donor.

Many counts were recorded for this clonotype. CDR3 sequence: CASSLKGGNTEAFF. The CDR3 DNA follows: TGTGCCAGCAGTCTCAAGGGGGGTAACACTGAAGCTTTCTTT. The chain combines TRBV12-3 or TRBV12-4 with TRBJ1-1; tentative D call: TRBD1 (6 bases). This CDR3 region has 14 residues. Between the trimmed V and J ends, which lost 5 bases and 2 bases, there was a span of 12 bases.

V usage is TRBV12-3 or TRBV12-4 and J usage is TRBJ2-7; D may be TRBD2 (5 bases). Trimming left V 2 bases short and J 5 bases short, with 10 bases between. This CDR3 is 13 amino acids long. The CDR3 sequence: CASSLLRVHEQYF. The CDR3 nucleotides read TGTGCCAGCAGTTTATTGAGGGTGCACGAGCAGTACTTC.

This clonotype was counted at least ten times. The chain couples TRBV10-3 to TRBJ2-7; possibly TRBD1 or TRBD2 for D (6 bases each). This CDR3 has 14 residues. Looked up from germline, CDR1 is ENHRY and CDR2 is SYGVKD. V was clipped by 6 bases and J by 4 bases, with 16 bases between them. The CDR3 sequence is CAIRGGRDLYEQYF. CDR3 bases: TGTGCCATCAGGGGGGGCCGGGACCTATACGAGCAGTACTTC.

The V and J genes are TRBV20-1 and TRBJ1-1; the D is unclear. CDR1 is DFQATT, CDR2 SNEGSKA, per germline (reference sequence). V lost 1 base and J 3 bases, leaving 9 bases between the germline ends. The CDR3 contains 13 residues. The CDR3 loop reads CSARGVIDTEAFF. The CDR3 region has the DNA TGCAGTGCTAGAGGGGTAATAGACACTGAAGCTTTCTTT.

The CDR3 loop is CASSRYVDSGANVLTF. CDR3 nucleotide sequence: TGTGCCAGCAGTCGGTACGTCGACTCTGGGGCCAACGTCCTGACTTTC. The gene calls are TRBV27 and TRBJ2-6; no definite D call. The CDR3 has 16 amino acids. V lost 5 bases, J lost 0 bases, and 11 bases lay in between. Germline-derived CDR1 and CDR2 are MNHEY and SMNVEV (reference sequence).

The rearrangement joins TRBV25-1 to TRBJ2-7; either TRBD1 or TRBD2 may fit D (5 bases each). This CDR3 has 15 residues. From germline, CDR1 is MGHDK and CDR2 SYGVNS. The ends were cut back, 0 bases at V and 0 bases at J, with 9 bases in the middle. CDR3 nucleotide sequence: TGTGCCAGCAGTGAATATGGGGGTCTCTCCTACGAGCAGTACTTC. The encoded protein is CASSEYGGLSYEQYF.

The chain employs TRBV6-2 or TRBV6-3 and TRBJ2-1; D may be TRBD2 (5 bases). Germline V gene data show CDR1 as MNHEY and CDR2 as SVGEGT. Trimming shortened V by 7 bases and J by 0 bases, and 16 bases separated the two germline ends. This CDR3 region has 16 residues. In nucleotides, the CDR3 is TGTGCCAGCATGGTGAGGCGGGCGTACTCCTACAATGAGCAGTTCTTC. It specifies CASMVRRAYSYNEQFF.

This sequence joins TRBV11-2 and TRBJ2-1; D gene uncertain. CDR3 length equals 13 residues. Germline V gene lookup returns CDR1 SGHAT and CDR2 FQNNGV. The V end lost 2 bases, the J end lost 5 bases, and 7 bases lay between the germline ends. In nucleotides, the CDR3 is TGTGCCAGCAGCTTATACGTGAACAATGAGCAGTTCTTC. Its protein product is CASSLYVNNEQFF.

This clonotype was counted at least ten times. The genes are TRBV20-1 and TRBJ2-3; a possible D gene is TRBD2 (5 bases). This CDR3 contains 11 residues. Trimming pared 6 bases from V and 8 bases from J, leaving 12 bases between. Per germline, CDR1 DFQATT and CDR2 SNEGSKA (reference sequence). The CDR3 loop is CSAIREGTQYF. CDR3 nucleotides: TGCAGTGCAATCCGAGAGGGTACGCAGTATTTT.

This chain links TRBV6-5 with TRBJ1-5; no clear D gene. The germline gives CDR1 MNHEY, CDR2 SVGAGI. This CDR3 has 15 residues. V lost 0 bases and J 4 bases, leaving 10 bases between the germline ends. In DNA form, the CDR3 reads TGTGCCAGCAGTTACTCGCGGATAGGGAATCAGCCCCAGCATTTT. Its translation: CASSYSRIGNQPQHF.